What follows describes a single T cell receptor (beta chain). Its antigen remains unknown. These data come from a study of Ad26.COV2.S vaccination and SARS-CoV-2 variants. Data came from immunoSEQ multiplex PCR; TCRdb stores just in-frame clones and leaves some out. The table lists roughly 400,000 clones, 80% to 95% of them singletons, with over 1.5% in the top ten. Study results and caveats: Placebo recipients and vaccine recipients were similar in non-spike TCR breadth.

V was trimmed by 0 bases and J by 1 base, leaving 9 bases between them. The CDR3 is 15 amino acids. The germline gives CDR1 LGHNA, CDR2 YSLEER. Treatment given: some 19 received Ad26.COV2.S at low or high dose, single or two shots; several received placebo; per-sample allocation not given. All samples were drawn on day 63, counting from the first vaccine or placebo injection. Boston hosted the donor, who was an adult aged 18-55 years. The receptor was derived from a person aged 18 to 59 who received the Ad26.COV2.S COVID-19 vaccine or a placebo. The chain has TRBV4-3 and TRBJ1-1; D uncertain. The material sequenced was peripheral blood, taken in a trial of Ad26.COV2.S vaccine versus placebo. The CDR3 loop reads CASSQEDIGNTEAFF. The CDR3 DNA is TGCGCCAGCAGCCAAGAGGATATAGGGAACACTGAAGCTTTCTTT.